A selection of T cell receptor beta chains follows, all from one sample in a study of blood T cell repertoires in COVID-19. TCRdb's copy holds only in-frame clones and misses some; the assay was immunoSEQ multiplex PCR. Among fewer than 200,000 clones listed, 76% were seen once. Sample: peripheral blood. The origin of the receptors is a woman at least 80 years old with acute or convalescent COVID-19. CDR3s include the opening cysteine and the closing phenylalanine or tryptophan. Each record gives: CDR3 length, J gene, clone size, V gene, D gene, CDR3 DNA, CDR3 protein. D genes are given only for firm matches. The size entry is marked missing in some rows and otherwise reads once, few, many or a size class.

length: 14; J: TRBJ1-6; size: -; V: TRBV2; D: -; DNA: TGTGCCAGCAGTGATATGACAGGTGATTCACCCCTCCACTTT; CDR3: CASSDMTGDSPLHF
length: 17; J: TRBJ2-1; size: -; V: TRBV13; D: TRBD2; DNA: TGTGCCAGCAGCTTACGCACGGGGCTAGCGGAACTCAATGAGCAGTTCTTC; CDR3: CASSLRTGLAELNEQFF
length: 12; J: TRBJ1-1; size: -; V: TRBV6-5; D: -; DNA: TGTGCCAGCCGAGGTTTGACTATTGAAGCTTTCTTT; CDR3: CASRGLTIEAFF
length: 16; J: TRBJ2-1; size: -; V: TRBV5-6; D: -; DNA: TGTGCCAGCACCCTTTCAGGGGCCAGCTCCTACAATGAGCAGTTCTTC; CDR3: CASTLSGASSYNEQFF
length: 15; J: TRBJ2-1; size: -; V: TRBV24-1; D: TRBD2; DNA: TGTGCCACCAGTGATACGGGACTAGCGGGGAATGAGCAGTTCTTC; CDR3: CATSDTGLAGNEQFF
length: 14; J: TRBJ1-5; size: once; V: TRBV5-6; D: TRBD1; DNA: TGTGCCAGCAGCAGGGACAGGGAGAATCAGCCCCAGCATTTT; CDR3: CASSRDRENQPQHF
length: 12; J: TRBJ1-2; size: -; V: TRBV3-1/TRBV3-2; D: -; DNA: TGTGCCAGCAGCCGGCAAAACTATGGCTACACCTTC; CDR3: CASSRQNYGYTF
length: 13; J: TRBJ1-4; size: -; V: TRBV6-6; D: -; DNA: TGTGCCGGACAGAAGTATACTAATGAAAAACTGTTTTTT; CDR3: CAGQKYTNEKLFF
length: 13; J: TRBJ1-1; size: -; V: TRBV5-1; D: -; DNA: TGCGCCAGCAGCGTGGGACACAACACTGAAGCTTTCTTT; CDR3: CASSVGHNTEAFF
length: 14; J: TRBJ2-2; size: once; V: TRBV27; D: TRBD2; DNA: TGTGCCAGCACCCGCGGGGGGGTCACCGGGGAGCTGTTTTTT; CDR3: CASTRGGVTGELFF
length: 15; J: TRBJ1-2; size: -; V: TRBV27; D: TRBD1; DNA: TGTGCCAGCAGTCGACAGGGGGCATATGGCTATGGCTACACCTTC; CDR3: CASSRQGAYGYGYTF
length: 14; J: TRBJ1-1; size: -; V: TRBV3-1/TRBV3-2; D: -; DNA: TGTGCCAGCAGCCAACAGGGATTTAACACTGAAGCTTTCTTT; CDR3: CASSQQGFNTEAFF
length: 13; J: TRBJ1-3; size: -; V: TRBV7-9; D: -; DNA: TGTGCCAGCAGCAGGGCGACAGGAAACACCATATATTTT; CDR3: CASSRATGNTIYF
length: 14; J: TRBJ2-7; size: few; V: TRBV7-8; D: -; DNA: TGTGCCAGCAGCCCCAGACAGGAACACTACGAGCAGTACTTC; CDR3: CASSPRQEHYEQYF
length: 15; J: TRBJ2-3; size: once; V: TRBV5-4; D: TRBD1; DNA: TGTGCCAGCAGCGGGGGACAGATGAGCACAGATACGCAGTATTTT; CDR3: CASSGGQMSTDTQYF
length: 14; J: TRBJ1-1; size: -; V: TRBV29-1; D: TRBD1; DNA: TGCAGCGCCAGACAGGGGCTGGTTGACACTGAAGCTTTCTTT; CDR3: CSARQGLVDTEAFF
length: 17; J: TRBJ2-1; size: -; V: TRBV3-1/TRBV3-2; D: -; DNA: TGTGCCAGCAGCCAAGAGGGTGGGCAGGGGGGTAAGAATGAGCAGTTCTTC; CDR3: CASSQEGGQGGKNEQFF
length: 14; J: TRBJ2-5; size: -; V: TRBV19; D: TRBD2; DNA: TGTGCCAGTTCAAGCGGGGGAAGGAGTCAGACCCAGTACTTC; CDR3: CASSSGGRSQTQYF
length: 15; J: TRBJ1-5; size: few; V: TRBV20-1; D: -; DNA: TGCAGTGCTAGTTCCGGGGTTAGGAGCAATCAGCCCCAGCATTTT; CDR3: CSASSGVRSNQPQHF
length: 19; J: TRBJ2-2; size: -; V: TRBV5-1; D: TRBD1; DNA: TGCGCCAGCAGCTTGGCGGTAGGACAGGGATATGGTTTGACCGGGGAGCTGTTTTTT; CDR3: CASSLAVGQGYGLTGELFF
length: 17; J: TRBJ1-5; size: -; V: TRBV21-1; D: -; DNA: TGTGCCAGCAGAAAGGCAGGCCCACACTTTAGCAATCAGCCCCAGCATTTT; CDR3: CASRKAGPHFSNQPQHF
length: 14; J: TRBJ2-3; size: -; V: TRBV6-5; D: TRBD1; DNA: TGTGCCAGCAGAGGACAGGGGGCGGGAGATACGCAGTATTTT; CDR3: CASRGQGAGDTQYF
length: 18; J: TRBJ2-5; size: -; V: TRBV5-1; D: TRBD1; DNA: TGCGCCAGCAGCCCCCGGGACAGGATGGATGGTAGTCAAGAGACCCAGTACTTC; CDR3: CASSPRDRMDGSQETQYF
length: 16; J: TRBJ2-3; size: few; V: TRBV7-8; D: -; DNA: TGTGCCAGCAGCTTAGCAGGGGCTGGAACACATGATACGCAGTATTTT; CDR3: CASSLAGAGTHDTQYF
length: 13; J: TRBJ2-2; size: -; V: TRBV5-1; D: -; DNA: TGCGCCAGCAAGGACGGGGACACCGGGGAGCTGTTTTTT; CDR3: CASKDGDTGELFF
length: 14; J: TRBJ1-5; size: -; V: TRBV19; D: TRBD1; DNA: TGTGCCAGTAGCGAGACAGGGCTGAACCAGCCCCAGCATTTT; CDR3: CASSETGLNQPQHF
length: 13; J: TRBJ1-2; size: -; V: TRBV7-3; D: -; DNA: TGTGCCAGCAGCTCGGAGGTAGAAGGTGGCTACACCTTC; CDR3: CASSSEVEGGYTF
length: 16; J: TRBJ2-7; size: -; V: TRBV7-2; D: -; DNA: TGTGCCAGCAGCTTAGGGGCTGGACAAACGTTCTACGAGCAGTACTTC; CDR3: CASSLGAGQTFYEQYF
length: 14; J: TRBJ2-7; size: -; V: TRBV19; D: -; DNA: TGTGCCAGTAGTCTAGGGCCCCTCTCCTACGAGCAGTACTTC; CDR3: CASSLGPLSYEQYF
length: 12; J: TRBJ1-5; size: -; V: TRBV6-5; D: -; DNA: TGTGCCAGCAGTTACCAGGGTCAGCCCCAGCATTTT; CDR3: CASSYQGQPQHF
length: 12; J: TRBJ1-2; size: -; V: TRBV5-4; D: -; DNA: TGTGCCAGCATGGGGGGAAACTATGGCTACACCTTC; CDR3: CASMGGNYGYTF
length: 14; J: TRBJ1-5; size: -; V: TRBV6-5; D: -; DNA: TGTGCCAGCAGGGCTGGACAGAGAGGGACGCCCCAGCATTTT; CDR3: CASRAGQRGTPQHF
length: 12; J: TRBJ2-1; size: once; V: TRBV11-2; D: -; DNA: TGTGCCAGCAGTCCAACAGGAAATGAGCAGTTCTTC; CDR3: CASSPTGNEQFF
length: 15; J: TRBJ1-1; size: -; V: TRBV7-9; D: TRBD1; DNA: TGTGCCAGCAGCTTACACGGGACAGGGGCTGGTGGAGCTTTCTTT; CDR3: CASSLHGTGAGGAFF
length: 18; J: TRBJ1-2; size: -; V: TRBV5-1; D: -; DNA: TGCGCCAGCAGCTTGGAAGGTTTGGCAGGGCGTAATAACTATGGCTACACCTTC; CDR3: CASSLEGLAGRNNYGYTF